This T cell receptor (beta chain) was sequenced for a study of shared clonotypes between healthy human individuals. Study details: The cohort comprised a couple of women and a few men. Their ages spanned 18 to 49 years.

Findings of the study overall: Relative to memory subsets, naive subsets generally showed larger estimated richness.

With V trimmed by 4 bases and J by 1 base, 4 bases remained unmatched. This CDR3 spans 16 amino acids. The germline gives CDR1 SGHVS, CDR2 FNYEAQ. This clone has just a few counts. Its antigen is undetermined. TCRdb keeps only in-frame clones here, not all; method: immunoSEQ multiplex PCR. The data show about 340,000 clones, about 73% seen once. Specimen: memory CD4+ T cells sorted from blood. Described subset: CD45RA-negative fraction. The TCR comes from a man between 25 and 39 years old in good health. The chain carries TRBV7-6 and TRBJ2-2; 9 nucleotides match TRBD2. CDR3 loop: CASSSETSGNTGELFF. As DNA, the CDR3 is TGTGCCAGCAGCTCGGAGACTAGCGGGAACACCGGGGAGCTGTTTTTT.